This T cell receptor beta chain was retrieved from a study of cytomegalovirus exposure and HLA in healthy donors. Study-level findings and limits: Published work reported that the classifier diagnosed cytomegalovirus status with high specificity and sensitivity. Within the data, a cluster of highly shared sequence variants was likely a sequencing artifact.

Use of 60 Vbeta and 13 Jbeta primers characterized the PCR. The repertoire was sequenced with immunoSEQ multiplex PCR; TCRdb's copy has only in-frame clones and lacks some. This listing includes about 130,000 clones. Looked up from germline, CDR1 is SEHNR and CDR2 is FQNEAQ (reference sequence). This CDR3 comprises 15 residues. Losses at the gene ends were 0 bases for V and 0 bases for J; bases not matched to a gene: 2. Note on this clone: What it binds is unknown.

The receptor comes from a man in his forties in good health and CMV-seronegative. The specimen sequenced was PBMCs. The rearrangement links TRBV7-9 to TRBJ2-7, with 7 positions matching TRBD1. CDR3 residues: CASSLATGFSYEQYF. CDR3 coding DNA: TGTGCCAGCAGCTTAGCGACAGGGTTCTCCTACGAGCAGTACTTC.